The clone carrying this T cell receptor (beta chain) appeared a few times. Antigen unknown. Sequencing used immunoSEQ multiplex PCR; TCRdb keeps in-frame clones, though not all of them. The data show around 30,000 clones, less than 80% seen once. These data originate in a study of vaccination effects on CD4 cells after COVID-19. Study-level points and caveats: Marked clonal contraction of both clone types appeared late after vaccination.

Expansion of antigen-specific CD4+ T cells with viral peptide pools was carried out by the ViraFEST assay before sequencing. An approximately 10-day culture period preceded the isolation of CD4+ T cells. Each participant was given two doses of one vaccine (BNT162b2 or mRNA-1273). Among the vaccine recipients, none had a prior SARS-CoV-2 infection, and nucleocapsid antibodies were negative. CDR3 length equals 11 residues. Germline CDR1 reads SNHLY; CDR2 reads FYNNEI. V was trimmed by 7 bases and J by 1 base, leaving 4 bases between them. The chain combines TRBV2 with TRBJ2-5, with unresolved D. This specimen was CD4+ T cells from PBMCs cultured with SARS-CoV-2 spike peptides, taken after COVID-19 vaccination. The sequence was collected from a human donor who received a COVID-19 vaccine. This CDR3 reads CASTAQETQYF. CDR3 in DNA: TGTGCCAGCACCGCCCAAGAGACCCAGTACTTC.